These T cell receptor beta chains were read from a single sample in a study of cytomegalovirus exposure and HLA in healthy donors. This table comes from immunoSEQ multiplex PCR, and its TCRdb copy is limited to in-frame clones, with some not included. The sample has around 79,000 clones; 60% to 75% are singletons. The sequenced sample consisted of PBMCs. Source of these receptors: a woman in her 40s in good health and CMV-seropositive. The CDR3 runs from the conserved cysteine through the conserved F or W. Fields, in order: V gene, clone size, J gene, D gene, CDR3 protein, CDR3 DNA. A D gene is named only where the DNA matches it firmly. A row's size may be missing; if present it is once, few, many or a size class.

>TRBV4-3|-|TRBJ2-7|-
CASSQATGSYEQYF
TGCGCCAGCAGCCAAGCGACAGGCTCCTACGAGCAGTACTTC
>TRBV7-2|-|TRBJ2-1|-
CASSSDNEQFF
TGTGCCAGCAGCTCGGACAATGAGCAGTTCTTC
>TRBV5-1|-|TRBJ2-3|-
CASSLTSGPDTQYF
TGCGCCAGCAGCTTGACTAGTGGCCCAGATACGCAGTATTTT
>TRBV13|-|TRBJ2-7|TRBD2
CASSLQRGAPSYEQYF
TGTGCCAGCAGCCTCCAGCGGGGGGCGCCTTCCTACGAGCAGTACTTC
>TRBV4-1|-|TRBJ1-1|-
CASSHPGETEAFF
TGCGCCAGCAGCCACCCAGGGGAGACTGAAGCTTTCTTT
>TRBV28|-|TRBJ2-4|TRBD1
CASSIRGTGKNIQYF
TGTGCCAGCAGTATAAGGGGGACAGGGAAAAACATTCAGTACTTC
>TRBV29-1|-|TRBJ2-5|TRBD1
CSIRQGAGTQYF
TGCAGCATCAGACAGGGCGCAGGGACCCAGTACTTC
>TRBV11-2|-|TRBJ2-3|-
CASSDLGTQYF
TGTGCCAGCAGCGACCTAGGTACGCAGTATTTT
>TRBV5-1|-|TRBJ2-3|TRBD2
CASSLGGGRTDTQYF
TGCGCCAGCAGCTTGGGCGGGGGACGCACAGATACGCAGTATTTT
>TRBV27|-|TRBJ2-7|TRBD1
CASSLSISGTGGREQYF
TGTGCCAGCAGTTTGAGCATCTCCGGGACAGGGGGCCGCGAGCAGTACTTC
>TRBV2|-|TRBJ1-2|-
CASSETGFGGYTF
TGTGCCAGCAGTGAGACTGGGTTCGGTGGCTACACCTTC
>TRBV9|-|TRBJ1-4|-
CASSVTGGQNEKLFF
TGTGCCAGCAGCGTGACCGGGGGGCAGAATGAAAAACTGTTTTTT
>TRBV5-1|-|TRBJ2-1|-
CASSQNNEQFF
TGCGCCAGCAGCCAGAACAATGAGCAGTTCTTC
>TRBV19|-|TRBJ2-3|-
CASSYPGRSTDTQYF
TGTGCCAGTAGCTACCCAGGGCGTAGCACAGATACGCAGTATTTT
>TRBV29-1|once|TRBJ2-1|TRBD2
CSGLAGVNNEQFF
TGCAGCGGCCTAGCGGGAGTGAACAATGAGCAGTTCTTC
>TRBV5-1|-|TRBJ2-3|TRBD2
CASSITGTTSSTDTQYF
TGCGCCAGCAGCATCACCGGGACTACCTCTAGCACAGATACGCAGTATTTT
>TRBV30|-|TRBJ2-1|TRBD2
CAWETGLAARWGQFF
TGTGCCTGGGAAACGGGACTAGCGGCGAGGTGGGGGCAGTTCTTC
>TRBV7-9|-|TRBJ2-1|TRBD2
CASSRGGGAYNEQFF
TGTGCCAGCAGCCGCGGCGGGGGGGCGTACAATGAGCAGTTCTTC
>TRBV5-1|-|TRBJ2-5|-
CASSVGHSQETQYF
TGCGCCAGCAGCGTTGGACACAGCCAAGAGACCCAGTACTTC